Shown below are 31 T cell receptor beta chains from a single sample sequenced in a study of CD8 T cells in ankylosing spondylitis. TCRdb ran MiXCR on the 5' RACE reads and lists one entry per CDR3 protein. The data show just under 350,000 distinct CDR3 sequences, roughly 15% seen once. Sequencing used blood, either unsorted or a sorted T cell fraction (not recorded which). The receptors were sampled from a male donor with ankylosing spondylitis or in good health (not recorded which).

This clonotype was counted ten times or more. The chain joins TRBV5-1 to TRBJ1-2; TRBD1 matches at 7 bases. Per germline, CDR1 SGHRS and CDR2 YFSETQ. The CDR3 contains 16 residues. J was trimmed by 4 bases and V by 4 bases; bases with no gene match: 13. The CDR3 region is CASSASTGSPGYGYTF. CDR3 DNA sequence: TGCGCCAGCAGCGCTTCGACAGGGAGCCCTGGCTATGGCTACACCTTC.

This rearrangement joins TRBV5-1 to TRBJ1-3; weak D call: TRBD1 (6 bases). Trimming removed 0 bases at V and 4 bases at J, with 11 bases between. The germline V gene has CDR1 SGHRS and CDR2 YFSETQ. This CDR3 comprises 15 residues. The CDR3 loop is CASSLASGVGNTIYF. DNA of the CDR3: TGCGCCAGCAGCTTGGCTTCAGGGGTCGGAAACACCATATATTTT.

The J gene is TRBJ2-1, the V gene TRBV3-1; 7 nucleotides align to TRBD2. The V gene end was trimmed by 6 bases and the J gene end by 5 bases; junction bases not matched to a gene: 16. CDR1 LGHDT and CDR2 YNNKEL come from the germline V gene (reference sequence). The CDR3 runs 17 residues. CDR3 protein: CASSQRAGLTKHNEQFF. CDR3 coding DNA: TGTGCCAGCAGTCAAAGGGCGGGACTAACAAAACACAATGAGCAGTTCTTC.

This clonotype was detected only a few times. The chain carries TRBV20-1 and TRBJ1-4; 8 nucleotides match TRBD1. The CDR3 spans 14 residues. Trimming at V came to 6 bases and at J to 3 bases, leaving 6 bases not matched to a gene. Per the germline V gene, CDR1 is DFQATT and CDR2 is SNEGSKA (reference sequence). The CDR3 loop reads CSADPTGANEKLFF. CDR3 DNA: TGCAGTGCGGACCCGACAGGGGCTAATGAAAAACTGTTTTTT.

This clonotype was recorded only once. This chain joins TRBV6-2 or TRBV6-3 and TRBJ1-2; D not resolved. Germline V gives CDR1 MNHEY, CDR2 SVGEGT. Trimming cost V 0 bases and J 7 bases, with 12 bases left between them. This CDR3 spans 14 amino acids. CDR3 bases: TGTGCCAGCAGTTACTCGGAACTACTAAGTGGCTACACCTTC. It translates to CASSYSELLSGYTF.

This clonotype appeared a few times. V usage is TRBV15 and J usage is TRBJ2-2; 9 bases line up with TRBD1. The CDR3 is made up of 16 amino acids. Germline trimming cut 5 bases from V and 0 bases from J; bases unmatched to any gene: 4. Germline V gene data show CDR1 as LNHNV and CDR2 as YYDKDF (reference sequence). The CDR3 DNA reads TGTGCCACCAGCGCACAGGGGGCACCGAACACCGGGGAGCTGTTTTTT. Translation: CATSAQGAPNTGELFF. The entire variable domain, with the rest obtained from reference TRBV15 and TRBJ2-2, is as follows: DAMVIQNPRYQVTQFGKPVTLSCSQTLNHNVMYWYQQKSSQAPKLLFHYYDKDFNNEADTPDNFQSRRPNTSFCFLDIRSPGLGDTAMYLCATSAQGAPNTGELFFGEGSRLTVL.

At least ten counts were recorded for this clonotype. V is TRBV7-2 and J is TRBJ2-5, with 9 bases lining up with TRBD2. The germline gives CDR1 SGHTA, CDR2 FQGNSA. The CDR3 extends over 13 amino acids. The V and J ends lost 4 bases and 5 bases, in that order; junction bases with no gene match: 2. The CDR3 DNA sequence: TGTGCCAGCAGCTCCGGACTAGCGGAGACCCAGTACTTC. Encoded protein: CASSSGLAETQYF.

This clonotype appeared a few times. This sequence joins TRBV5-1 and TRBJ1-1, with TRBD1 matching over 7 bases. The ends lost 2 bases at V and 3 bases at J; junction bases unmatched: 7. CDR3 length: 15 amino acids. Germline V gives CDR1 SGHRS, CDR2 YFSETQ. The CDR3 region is CASSFAGQADTEAFF. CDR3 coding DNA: TGCGCCAGCAGCTTTGCCGGACAGGCCGACACTGAAGCTTTCTTT.

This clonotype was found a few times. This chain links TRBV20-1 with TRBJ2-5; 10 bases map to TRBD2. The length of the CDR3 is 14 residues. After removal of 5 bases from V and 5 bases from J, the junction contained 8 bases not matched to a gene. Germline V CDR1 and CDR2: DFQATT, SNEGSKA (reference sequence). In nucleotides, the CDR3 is TGCAGTGCTGCCGGGACTAGCGTAGGGGAGACCCAGTACTTC. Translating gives CSAAGTSVGETQYF.

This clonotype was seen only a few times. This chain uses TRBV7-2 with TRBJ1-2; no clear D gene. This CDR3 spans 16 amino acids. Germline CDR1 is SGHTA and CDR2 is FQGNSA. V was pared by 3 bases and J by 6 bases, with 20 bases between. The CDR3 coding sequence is TGTGCCAGCAGCTTTCAAGCCTCGGCGGGGAAGAATGGCTACACCTTC. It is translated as CASSFQASAGKNGYTF.

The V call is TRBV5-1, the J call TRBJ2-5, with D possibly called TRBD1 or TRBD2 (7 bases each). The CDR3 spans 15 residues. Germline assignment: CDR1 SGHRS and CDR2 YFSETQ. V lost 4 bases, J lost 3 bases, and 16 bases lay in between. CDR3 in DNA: TGCGCCAGCAGCCAACCTCAGGGGGGGGAAGAGACCCAGTACTTC. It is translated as CASSQPQGGEETQYF.

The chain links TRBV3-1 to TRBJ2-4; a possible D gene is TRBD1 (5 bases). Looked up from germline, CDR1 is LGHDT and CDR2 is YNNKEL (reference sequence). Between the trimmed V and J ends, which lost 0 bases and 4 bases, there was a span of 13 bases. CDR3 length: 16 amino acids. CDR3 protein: CASSQERLGAKNIQYF. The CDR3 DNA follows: TGTGCCAGCAGCCAAGAGAGGCTAGGGGCAAAAAACATTCAGTACTTC.

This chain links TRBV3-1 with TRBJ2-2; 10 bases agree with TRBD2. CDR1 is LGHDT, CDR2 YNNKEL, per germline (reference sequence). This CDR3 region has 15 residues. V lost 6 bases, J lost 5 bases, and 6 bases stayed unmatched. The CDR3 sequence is CASSPGLASTGELFF. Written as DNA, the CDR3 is TGTGCCAGCAGTCCGGGACTAGCGTCTACCGGGGAGCTGTTTTTT.

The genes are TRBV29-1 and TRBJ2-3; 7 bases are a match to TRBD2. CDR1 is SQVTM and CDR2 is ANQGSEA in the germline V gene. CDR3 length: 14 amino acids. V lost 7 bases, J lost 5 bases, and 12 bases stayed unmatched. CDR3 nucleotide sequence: TGCAGCGCACCCCTTAGCGGGTGGGAAGATACGCAGTATTTT. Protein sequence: CSAPLSGWEDTQYF.

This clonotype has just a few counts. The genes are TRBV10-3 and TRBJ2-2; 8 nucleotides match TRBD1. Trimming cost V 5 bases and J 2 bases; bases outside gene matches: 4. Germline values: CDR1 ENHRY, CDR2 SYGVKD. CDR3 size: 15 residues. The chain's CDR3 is CAISPGQDNTGELFF. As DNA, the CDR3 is TGTGCCATCAGTCCGGGACAGGACAACACCGGGGAGCTGTTTTTT.

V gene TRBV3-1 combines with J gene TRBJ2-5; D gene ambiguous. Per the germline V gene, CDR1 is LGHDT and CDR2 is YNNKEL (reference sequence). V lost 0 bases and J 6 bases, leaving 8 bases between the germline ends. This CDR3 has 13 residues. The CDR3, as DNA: TGTGCCAGCAGCCAAGATTGGGCAAAGACCCAGTACTTC. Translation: CASSQDWAKTQYF.

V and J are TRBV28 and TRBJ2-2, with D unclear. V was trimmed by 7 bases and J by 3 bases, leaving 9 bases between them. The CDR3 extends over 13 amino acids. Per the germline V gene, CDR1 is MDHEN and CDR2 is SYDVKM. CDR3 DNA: TGTGCCAGCACTCGCGCCTACACCGGGGAGCTGTTTTTT. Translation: CASTRAYTGELFF.

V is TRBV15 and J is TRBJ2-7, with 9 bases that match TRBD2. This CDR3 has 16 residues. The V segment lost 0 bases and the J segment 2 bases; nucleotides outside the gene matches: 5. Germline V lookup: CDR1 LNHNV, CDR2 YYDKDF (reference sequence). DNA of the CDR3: TGTGCCACCAGCAGAGAGTTGGTAGCGGGGGCCTACGAGCAGTACTTC. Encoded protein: CATSRELVAGAYEQYF.

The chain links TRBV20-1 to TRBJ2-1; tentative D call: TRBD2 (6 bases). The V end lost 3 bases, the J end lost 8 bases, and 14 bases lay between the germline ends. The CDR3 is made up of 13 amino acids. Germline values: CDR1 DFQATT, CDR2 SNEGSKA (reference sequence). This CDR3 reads CSASYGLKDEQFF. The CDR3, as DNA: TGCAGTGCTAGCTACGGACTAAAAGATGAGCAGTTCTTC.

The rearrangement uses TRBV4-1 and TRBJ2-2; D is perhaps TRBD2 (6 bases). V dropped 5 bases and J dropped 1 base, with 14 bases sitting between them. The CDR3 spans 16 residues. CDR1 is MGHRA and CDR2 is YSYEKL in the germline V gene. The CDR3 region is CASSSTSGENTGELFF. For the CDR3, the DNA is TGCGCCAGCAGCTCGACTAGTGGGGAGAACACCGGGGAGCTGTTTTTT.

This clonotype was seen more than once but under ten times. Here the CDR3 reads CAISESGKKVETQYF. The CDR3 DNA is TGTGCCATCAGTGAGTCGGGCAAGAAGGTTGAGACCCAGTACTTC. This chain links TRBV10-3 with TRBJ2-5; no firm D call. CDR1 is ENHRY and CDR2 is SYGVKD in the germline V gene. Trimming removed 0 bases from V and 5 bases from J, with 13 bases in between. The CDR3 spans 15 residues.

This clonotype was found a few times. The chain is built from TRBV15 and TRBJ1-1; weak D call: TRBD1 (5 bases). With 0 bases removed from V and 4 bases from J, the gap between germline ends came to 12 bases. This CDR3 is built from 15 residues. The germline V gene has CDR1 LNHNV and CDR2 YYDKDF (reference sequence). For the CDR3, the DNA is TGTGCCACCAGCAGAGACCGGGCAGGGCTCACTGAAGCTTTCTTT. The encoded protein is CATSRDRAGLTEAFF.

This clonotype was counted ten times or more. CDR3: CASSPERTDTQYF. In nucleotides, the CDR3 is TGTGCCAGCAGCCCGGAACGGACAGATACGCAGTATTTT. The chain has TRBV5-4 and TRBJ2-3; the D is unclear. CDR1 and CDR2 from the germline V gene are SGHNT and YYREEE (reference sequence). CDR3 length: 13 amino acids. V lost 4 bases and J 3 bases, leaving 9 bases between the germline ends.

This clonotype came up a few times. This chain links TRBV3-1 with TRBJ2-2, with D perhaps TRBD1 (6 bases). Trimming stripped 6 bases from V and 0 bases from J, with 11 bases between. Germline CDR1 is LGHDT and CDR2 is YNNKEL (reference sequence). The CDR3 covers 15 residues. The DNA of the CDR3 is TGTGCCAGCAGACCAGGGGTATCGAACACCGGGGAGCTGTTTTTT. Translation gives CASRPGVSNTGELFF.

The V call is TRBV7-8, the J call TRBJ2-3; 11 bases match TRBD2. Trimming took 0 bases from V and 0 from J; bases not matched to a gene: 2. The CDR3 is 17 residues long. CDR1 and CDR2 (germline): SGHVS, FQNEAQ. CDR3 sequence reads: CASSLAPSGGSTDTQYF. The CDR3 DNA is TGTGCCAGCAGCTTAGCGCCTAGCGGGGGGAGCACAGATACGCAGTATTTT.

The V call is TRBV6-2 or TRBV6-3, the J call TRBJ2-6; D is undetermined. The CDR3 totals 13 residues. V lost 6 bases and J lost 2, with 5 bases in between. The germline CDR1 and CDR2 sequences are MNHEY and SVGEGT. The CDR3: CASRPPGANVLTF. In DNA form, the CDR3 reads TGTGCCAGCAGGCCCCCTGGGGCCAACGTCCTGACTTTC.

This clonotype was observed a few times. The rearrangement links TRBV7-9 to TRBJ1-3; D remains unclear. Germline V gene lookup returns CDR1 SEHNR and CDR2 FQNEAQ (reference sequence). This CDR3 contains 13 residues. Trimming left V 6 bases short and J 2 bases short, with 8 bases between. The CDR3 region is CASREGAGNTIYF. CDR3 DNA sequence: TGTGCCAGCAGGGAGGGAGCTGGAAACACCATATATTTT.

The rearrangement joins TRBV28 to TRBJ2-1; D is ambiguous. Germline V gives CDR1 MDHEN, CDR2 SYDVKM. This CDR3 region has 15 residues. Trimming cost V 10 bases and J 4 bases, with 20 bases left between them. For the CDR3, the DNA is TGTGCCATCCATAGCACGGCCTTAGGGTACAATGAGCAGTTCTTC. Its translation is CAIHSTALGYNEQFF.

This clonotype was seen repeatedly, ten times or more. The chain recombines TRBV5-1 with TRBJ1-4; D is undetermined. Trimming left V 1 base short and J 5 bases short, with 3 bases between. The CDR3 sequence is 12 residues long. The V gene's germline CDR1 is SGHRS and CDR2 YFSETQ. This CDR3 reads CASSLTNEKLFF. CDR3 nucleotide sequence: TGCGCCAGCAGCTTGACAAATGAAAAACTGTTTTTT.

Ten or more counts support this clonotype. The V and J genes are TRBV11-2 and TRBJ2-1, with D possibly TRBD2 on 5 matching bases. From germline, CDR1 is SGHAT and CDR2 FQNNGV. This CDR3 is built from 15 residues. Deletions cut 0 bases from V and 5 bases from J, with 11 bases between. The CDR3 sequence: CASSLDRTLNNEQFF. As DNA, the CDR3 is TGTGCCAGCAGCTTAGATCGGACTCTCAACAATGAGCAGTTCTTC.

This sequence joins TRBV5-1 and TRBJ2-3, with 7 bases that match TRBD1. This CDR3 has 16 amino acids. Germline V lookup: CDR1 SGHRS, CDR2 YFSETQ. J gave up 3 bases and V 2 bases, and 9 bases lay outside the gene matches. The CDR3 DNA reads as TGCGCCAGCAGCTTTGGAGTGGGACAGCTGACAGATACGCAGTATTTT. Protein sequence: CASSFGVGQLTDTQYF. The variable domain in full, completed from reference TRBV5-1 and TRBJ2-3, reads KAGVTQTPRYLIKTRGQQVTLSCSPISGHRSVSWYQQTPGQGLQFLFEYFSETQRNKGNFPGRFSGRQFSNSRSEMNVSTLELGDSALYLCASSFGVGQLTDTQYFGPGTRLTVL.